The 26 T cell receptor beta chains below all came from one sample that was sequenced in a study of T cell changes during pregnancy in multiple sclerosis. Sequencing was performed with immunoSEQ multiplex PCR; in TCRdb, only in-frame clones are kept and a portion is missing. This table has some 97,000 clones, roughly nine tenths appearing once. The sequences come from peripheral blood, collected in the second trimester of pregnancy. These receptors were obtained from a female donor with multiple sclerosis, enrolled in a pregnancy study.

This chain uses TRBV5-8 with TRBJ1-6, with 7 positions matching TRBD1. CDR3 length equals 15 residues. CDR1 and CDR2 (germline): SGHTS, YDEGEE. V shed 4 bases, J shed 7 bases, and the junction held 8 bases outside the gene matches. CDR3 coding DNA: TGTGCCAGCAGCCTAGTTGAGGGGGCCAATTCACCCCTCCACTTT. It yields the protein CASSLVEGANSPLHF.

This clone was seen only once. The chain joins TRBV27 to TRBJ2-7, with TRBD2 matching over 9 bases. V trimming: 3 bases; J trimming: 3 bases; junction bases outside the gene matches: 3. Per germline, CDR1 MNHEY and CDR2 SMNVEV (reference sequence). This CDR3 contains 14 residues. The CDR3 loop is CASSFSGGNYEQYF. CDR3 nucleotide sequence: TGTGCCAGCAGTTTTAGCGGGGGAAACTACGAGCAGTACTTC.

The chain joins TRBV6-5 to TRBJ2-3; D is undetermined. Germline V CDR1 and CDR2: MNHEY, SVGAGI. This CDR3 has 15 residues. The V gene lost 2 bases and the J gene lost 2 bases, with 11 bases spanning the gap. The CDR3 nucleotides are TGTGCCAGCAGTTACGGTGGCAGTCTCACAGATACGCAGTATTTT. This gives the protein CASSYGGSLTDTQYF.

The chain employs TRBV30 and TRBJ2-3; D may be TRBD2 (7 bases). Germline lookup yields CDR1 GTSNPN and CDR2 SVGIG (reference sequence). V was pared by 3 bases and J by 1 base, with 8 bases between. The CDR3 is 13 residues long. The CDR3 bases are TGTGCCTGGAGGGGGGGGCGCACAGATACGCAGTATTTT. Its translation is CAWRGGRTDTQYF.

The CDR3 reads CASSLMGAGANVLTF. The DNA of the CDR3 is TGTGCCAGCAGCTTAATGGGGGCCGGGGCCAACGTCCTGACTTTC. J is TRBJ2-6 and V is TRBV7-9, with TRBD1 as a possible D gene (6 bases). Germline lookup yields CDR1 SEHNR and CDR2 FQNEAQ (reference sequence). With 2 bases removed from V and 4 bases from J, the gap between germline ends came to 9 bases. The CDR3 contains 15 residues.

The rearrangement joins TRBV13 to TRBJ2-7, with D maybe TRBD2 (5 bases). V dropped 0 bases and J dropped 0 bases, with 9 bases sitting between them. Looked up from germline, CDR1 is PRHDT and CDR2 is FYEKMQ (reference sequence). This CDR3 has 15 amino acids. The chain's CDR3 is CASSLGGSGSYEQYF. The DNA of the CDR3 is TGTGCCAGCAGCTTAGGGGGGAGCGGCTCCTACGAGCAGTACTTC. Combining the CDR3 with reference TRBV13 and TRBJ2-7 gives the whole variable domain AAGVIQSPRHLIKEKRETATLKCYPIPRHDTVYWYQQGPGQDPQFLISFYEKMQSDKGSIPDRFSAQQFSDYHSELNMSSLELGDSALYFCASSLGGSGSYEQYFGPGTRLTVT.

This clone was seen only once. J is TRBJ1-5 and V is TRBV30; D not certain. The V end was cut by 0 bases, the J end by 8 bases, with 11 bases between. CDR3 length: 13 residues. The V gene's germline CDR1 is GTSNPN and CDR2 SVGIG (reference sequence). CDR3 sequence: CAWSVRPEEPQHF. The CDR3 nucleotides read TGTGCCTGGAGTGTACGGCCCGAGGAGCCCCAGCATTTT.

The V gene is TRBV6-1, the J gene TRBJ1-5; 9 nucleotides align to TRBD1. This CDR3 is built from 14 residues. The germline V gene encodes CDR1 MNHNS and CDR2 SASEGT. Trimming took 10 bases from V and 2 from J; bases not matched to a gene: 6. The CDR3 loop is CATHGTGRNQPQHF. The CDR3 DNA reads TGTGCCACCCATGGGACAGGGCGCAATCAGCCCCAGCATTTT.

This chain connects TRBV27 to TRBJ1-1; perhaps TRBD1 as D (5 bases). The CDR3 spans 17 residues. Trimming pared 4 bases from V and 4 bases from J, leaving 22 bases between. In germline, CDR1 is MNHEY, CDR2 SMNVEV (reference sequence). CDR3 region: CASSYIAGRGLGTEAFF. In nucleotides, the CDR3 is TGTGCCAGCAGTTATATTGCGGGACGAGGATTGGGCACTGAAGCTTTCTTT.

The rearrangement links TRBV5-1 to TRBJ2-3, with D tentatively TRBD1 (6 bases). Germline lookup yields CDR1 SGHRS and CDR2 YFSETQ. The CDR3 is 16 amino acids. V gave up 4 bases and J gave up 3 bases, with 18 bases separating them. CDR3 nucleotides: TGCGCCAGCAGCCTGGGACAAGGGGGATTTACAGATACGCAGTATTTT. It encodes CASSLGQGGFTDTQYF.

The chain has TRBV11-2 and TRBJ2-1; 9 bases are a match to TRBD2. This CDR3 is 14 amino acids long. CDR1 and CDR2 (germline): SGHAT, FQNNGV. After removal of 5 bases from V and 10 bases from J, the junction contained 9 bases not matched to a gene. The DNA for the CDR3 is TGTGCCAGCAGCACCAGCGGGAGGCTTCAAGAGCAGTTCTTC. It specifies CASSTSGRLQEQFF. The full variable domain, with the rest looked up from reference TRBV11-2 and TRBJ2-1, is EAGVAQSPRYKIIEKRQSVAFWCNPISGHATLYWYQQILGQGPKLLIQFQNNGVVDDSQLPKDRFSAERLKGVDSTLKIQPAKLEDSAVYLCASSTSGRLQEQFFGPGTRLTVL.

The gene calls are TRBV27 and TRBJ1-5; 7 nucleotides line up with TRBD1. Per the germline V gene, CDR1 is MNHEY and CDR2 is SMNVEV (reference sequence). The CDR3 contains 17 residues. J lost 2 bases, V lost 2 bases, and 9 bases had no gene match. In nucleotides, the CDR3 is TGTGCCAGCAGTTTAGAAGGGGGCCCGAGAGGCAATCAGCCCCAGCATTTT. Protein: CASSLEGGPRGNQPQHF.

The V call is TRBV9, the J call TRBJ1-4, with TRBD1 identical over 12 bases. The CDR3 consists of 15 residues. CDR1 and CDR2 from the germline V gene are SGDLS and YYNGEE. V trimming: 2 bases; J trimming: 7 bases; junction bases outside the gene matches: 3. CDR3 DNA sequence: TGTGCCAGCAGCGTGGGGACAGGGGGCGGTGAAAAACTGTTTTTT. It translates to CASSVGTGGGEKLFF.

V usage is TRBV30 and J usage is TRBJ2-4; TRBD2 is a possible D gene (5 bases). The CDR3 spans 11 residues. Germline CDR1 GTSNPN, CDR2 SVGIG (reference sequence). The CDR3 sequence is CASGDKNIQYF. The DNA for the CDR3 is TGTGCGTCCGGGGACAAAAACATTCAGTACTTC.

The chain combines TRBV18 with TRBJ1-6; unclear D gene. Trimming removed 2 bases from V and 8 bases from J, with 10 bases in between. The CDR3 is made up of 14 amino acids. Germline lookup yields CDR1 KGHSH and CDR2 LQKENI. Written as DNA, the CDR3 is TGTGCCAGCTCACCAACGTTGGCCGATTCACCCCTCCACTTT. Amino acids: CASSPTLADSPLHF. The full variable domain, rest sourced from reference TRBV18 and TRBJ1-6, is NAGVMQNPRHLVRRRGQEARLRCSPMKGHSHVYWYRQLPEEGLKFMVYLQKENIIDESGMPKERFSAEFPKEGPSILRIQQVVRGDSAAYFCASSPTLADSPLHFGNGTRLTVT.

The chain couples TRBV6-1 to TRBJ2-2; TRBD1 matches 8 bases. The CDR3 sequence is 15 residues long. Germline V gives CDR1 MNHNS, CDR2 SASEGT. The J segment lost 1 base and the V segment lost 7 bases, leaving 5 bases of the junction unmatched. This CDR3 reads CASTLDRVNTGELFF. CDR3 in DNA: TGTGCCAGCACCTTGGACAGGGTGAACACCGGGGAGCTGTTTTTT.

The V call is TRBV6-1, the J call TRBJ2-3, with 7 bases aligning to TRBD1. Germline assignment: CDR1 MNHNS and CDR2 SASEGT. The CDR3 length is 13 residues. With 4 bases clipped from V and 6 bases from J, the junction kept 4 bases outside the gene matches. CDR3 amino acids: CASSVTGEDTQYF. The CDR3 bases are TGTGCCAGCAGTGTCACAGGGGAGGATACGCAGTATTTT.

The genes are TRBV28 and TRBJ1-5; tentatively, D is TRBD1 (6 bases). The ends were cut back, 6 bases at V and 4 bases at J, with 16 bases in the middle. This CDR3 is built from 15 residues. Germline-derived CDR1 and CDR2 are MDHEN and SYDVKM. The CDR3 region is CASRDAGARNQPQHF. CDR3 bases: TGTGCCAGCAGGGATGCAGGGGCACGGAATCAGCCCCAGCATTTT.

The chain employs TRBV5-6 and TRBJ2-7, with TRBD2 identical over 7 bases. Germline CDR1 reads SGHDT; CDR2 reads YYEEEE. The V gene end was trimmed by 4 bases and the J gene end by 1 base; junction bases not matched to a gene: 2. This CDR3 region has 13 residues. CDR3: CASSHGGSYEQYF. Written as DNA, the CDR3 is TGTGCCAGCAGCCACGGGGGGTCCTACGAGCAGTACTTC.

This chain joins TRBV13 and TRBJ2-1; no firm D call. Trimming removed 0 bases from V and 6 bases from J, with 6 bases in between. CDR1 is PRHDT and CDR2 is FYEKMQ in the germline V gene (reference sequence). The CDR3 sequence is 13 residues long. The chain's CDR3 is CASSLGLANEQFF. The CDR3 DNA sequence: TGTGCCAGCAGCTTAGGCTTAGCCAATGAGCAGTTCTTC.

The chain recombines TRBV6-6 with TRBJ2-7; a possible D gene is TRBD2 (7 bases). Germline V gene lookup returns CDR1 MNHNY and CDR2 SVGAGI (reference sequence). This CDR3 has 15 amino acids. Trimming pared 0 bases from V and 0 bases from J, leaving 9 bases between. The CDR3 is CASSYSGGGSYEQYF. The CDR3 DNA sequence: TGTGCCAGCAGTTACTCGGGAGGGGGCTCCTACGAGCAGTACTTC.

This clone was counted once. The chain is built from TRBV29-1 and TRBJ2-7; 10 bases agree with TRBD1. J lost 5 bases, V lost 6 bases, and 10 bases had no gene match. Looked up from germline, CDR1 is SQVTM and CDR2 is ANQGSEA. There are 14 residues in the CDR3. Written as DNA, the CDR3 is TGCAGCGTAGGTCGGACAGGGGGGGCGGACGAGCAGTACTTC. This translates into CSVGRTGGADEQYF.

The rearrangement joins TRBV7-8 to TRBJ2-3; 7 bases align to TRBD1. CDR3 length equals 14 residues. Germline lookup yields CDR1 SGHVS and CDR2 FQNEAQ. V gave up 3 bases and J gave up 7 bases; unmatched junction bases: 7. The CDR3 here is CASSFPTGSNTQYF. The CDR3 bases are TGTGCCAGCAGCTTCCCGACAGGGTCAAATACGCAGTATTTT. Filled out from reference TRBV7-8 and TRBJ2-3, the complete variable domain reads GAGVSQSPRYKVAKRGQDVALRCDPISGHVSLFWYQQALGQGPEFLTYFQNEAQLDKSGLPSDRFFAERPEGSVSTLKIQRTQQEDSAVYLCASSFPTGSNTQYFGPGTRLTVL.

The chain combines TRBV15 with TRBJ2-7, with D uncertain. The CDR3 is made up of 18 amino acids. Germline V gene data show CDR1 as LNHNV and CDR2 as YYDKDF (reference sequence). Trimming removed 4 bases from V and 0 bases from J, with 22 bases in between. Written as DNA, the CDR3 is TGTGCCACCAGCACGTCGCGATTCGAGGCCTTGGGCTCCTACGAGCAGTACTTC. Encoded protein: CATSTSRFEALGSYEQYF.

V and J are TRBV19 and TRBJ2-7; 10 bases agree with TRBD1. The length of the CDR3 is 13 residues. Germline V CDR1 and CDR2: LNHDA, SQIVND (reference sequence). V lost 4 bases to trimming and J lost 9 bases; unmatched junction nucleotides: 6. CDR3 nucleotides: TGTGCCAGTAGTAGCGGACAGGGGGGCAGGCAGTACTTC. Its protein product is CASSSGQGGRQYF.

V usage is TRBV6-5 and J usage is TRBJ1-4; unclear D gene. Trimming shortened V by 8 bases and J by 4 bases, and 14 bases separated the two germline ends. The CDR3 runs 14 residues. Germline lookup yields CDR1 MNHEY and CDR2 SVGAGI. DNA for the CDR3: TGTGCCAGCCGGGGTTTTAGCCTTAATGAAAAACTGTTTTTT. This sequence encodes CASRGFSLNEKLFF.